This note documents a single TCR beta chain sequence. Measured with immunoSEQ multiplex PCR; TCRdb has only the in-frame clones, and not every one. The sample records over 90,000 clones, approximately 90% being singletons. The record originates from a study of control samples from healthy donors and cancer patients. This CDR3 contains 14 residues. The V gene end was trimmed by 7 bases and the J gene end by 7 bases; junction bases not matched to a gene: 12. Germline-derived CDR1 and CDR2 are SQVTM and ANQGSEA. V gene TRBV29-1 combines with J gene TRBJ1-3; 8 nucleotides line up with TRBD1. Sequencing was carried out using PBMCs. The clonotype originates from a man aged 60 to 69 with lung cancer. The CDR3 nucleotides read TGCAGCGCGAGTAACAGGGGGGAAAGCAACACCATATATTTT. Its translation is CSASNRGESNTIYF.